Listed below are T cell receptor beta chains from one sample, sequenced in a study of beta chain features in type 1 diabetes. Clones were sequenced by immunoSEQ multiplex PCR, and TCRdb holds only the in-frame ones, with some missing. The table lists 30,000 to 40,000 clones, roughly two thirds of them singletons. Source material: Tregs from blood. The receptors derive from a woman aged 25 to 39 in good health. Each CDR3 is given with its conserved first and last residue. A D gene is named only where the DNA matches it firmly. Clone sizes are given selectively: once, few, many, or a class where the clone is expanded.

TRBV15	TRBJ2-1	few	TRBD2	16	TGTGCCACCAGCAGAGACGGAGCGGGAGACTACAATGAGCAGTTCTTC	CATSRDGAGDYNEQFF
TRBV29-1	TRBJ2-7	.	TRBD1	12	TGCAGCGTTCTAAAGGACAGGGACGAGCAGTACTTC	CSVLKDRDEQYF
TRBV19	TRBJ2-1	.	TRBD2	17	TGTGCCAGTAGTAACAAATTAGCGGGAGGTGCCTACAATGAGCAGTTCTTC	CASSNKLAGGAYNEQFF
TRBV29-1	TRBJ2-7	.	.	12	TGCAGCGTTGGGACAGTAGCCTACGAGCAGTACTTC	CSVGTVAYEQYF
TRBV7-9	TRBJ2-1	.	TRBD2	14	TGTGCCAGCAGTTGGGGGGGAAACTACAATGAGCAGTTCTTC	CASSWGGNYNEQFF
TRBV4-3	TRBJ2-2	few	TRBD2	18	TGCGCCAGCAGCCAAGAGTCCCGGGGACTAGAATTGGGCGGGGAGCTGTTTTTT	CASSQESRGLELGGELFF
TRBV7-2	TRBJ2-7	.	.	18	TGTGCCAGCAGCCCCAAGACCCCGGCACTGACTTTAGGTTCCGAGCAGTACTTC	CASSPKTPALTLGSEQYF
TRBV5-1	TRBJ2-7	.	.	15	TGCGCCAGCAGCTTGGGACCAGGGTCGACCTACGAGCAGTACTTC	CASSLGPGSTYEQYF
TRBV7-2	TRBJ2-1	.	TRBD2	13	TGTGCTTCGGGACTAAGCTCCTACAATGAGCAGTTCTTC	CASGLSSYNEQFF
TRBV7-6	TRBJ2-1	.	TRBD2	18	TGTGCCAGCAGCTTAGCACTAAAAGGCGGGAGGGCGGCAAATGAGCAGTTCTTC	CASSLALKGGRAANEQFF
TRBV5-1	TRBJ2-3	.	.	14	TGCGCCAGCAGCTTGAACAGGCCGGAGGATACGCAGTATTTT	CASSLNRPEDTQYF
TRBV18	TRBJ2-1	.	TRBD2	19	TGTGCCAGCTCACCATGGTCGAGAACTAGCGGGAGGTCCGACAATGAGCAGTTCTTC	CASSPWSRTSGRSDNEQFF
TRBV11-2	TRBJ2-5	few	TRBD2	13	TGTGCCAGCAGCTTAGGGGAGGGAGAGACCCAGTACTTC	CASSLGEGETQYF
TRBV7-2	TRBJ1-5	.	TRBD1	15	TGTGCCAGCAGCTTAGTCGACAGGGAAAATCAGCCCCAGCATTTT	CASSLVDRENQPQHF
TRBV2	TRBJ1-6	.	TRBD1	16	TGTGCCAGCAGTGTGGGACAGGGGGCAGGTAATTCACCCCTCCACTTT	CASSVGQGAGNSPLHF
TRBV30	TRBJ1-5	few	TRBD1	15	TGTGCCTGGAGTCCAAGGACAGGGAAATCCCAGCCCCAGCATTTT	CAWSPRTGKSQPQHF
TRBV2	TRBJ1-2	.	.	13	TGTGCCAGTAGGGAGAAGACTTATCATGGCTACACCTTC	CASREKTYHGYTF
TRBV7-2	TRBJ2-3	.	TRBD2	14	TGTGCCAGCAGCAGCGGCGGGAGGACCTTTGCGCAGTATTTT	CASSSGGRTFAQYF
TRBV27	TRBJ1-4	.	TRBD1	16	TGTGCCAGCAGTTCAACTTCCCAGGGGGCAGGAGAAAAACTGTTTTTT	CASSSTSQGAGEKLFF
TRBV5-1	TRBJ2-1	.	.	15	TGCGCCAGCAGCTTGGCAGGGGCGCTCTACAATGAGCAGTTCTTC	CASSLAGALYNEQFF
TRBV7-8	TRBJ2-7	.	TRBD1	14	TGTGCCAGCAGCCAGGGGACAGGGGGCAGGGAGCAGTACTTC	CASSQGTGGREQYF
TRBV5-1	TRBJ1-5	once	.	13	TGCGCCAGCAGCTTGGACGGGGTTCAGCCCCAGCATTTT	CASSLDGVQPQHF
TRBV7-2	TRBJ2-1	once	TRBD2	14	TGTGCCAGCAGCTTTTTAAGCGGGACCAATGAGCAGTTCTTC	CASSFLSGTNEQFF
TRBV29-1	TRBJ2-7	.	TRBD1	12	TGCAGCGCCGGGACAGCCTCCTACGAGCAGTACTTC	CSAGTASYEQYF
TRBV7-2	TRBJ2-1	.	TRBD2	16	TGTGCCAGCAGCTTGGTCCCCACTAGCGGGAGAAATGAGCAGTTCTTC	CASSLVPTSGRNEQFF
TRBV5-6	TRBJ2-3	.	TRBD2	15	TGTGCCAGCAGCTTGGGTGCGGGAGGGCCAGATACGCAGTATTTT	CASSLGAGGPDTQYF
TRBV7-2	TRBJ2-5	few	TRBD1	13	TGTGCCAGCAGCCCCGGACAGGGTAGAGAGCAGTACTTC	CASSPGQGREQYF
TRBV7-9	TRBJ1-4	few	TRBD1	19	TGTGCCAGCAGCTTAGCTGTCCTGGGACAGGCTGCAACTAATGAAAAACTGTTTTTT	CASSLAVLGQAATNEKLFF
TRBV6-5	TRBJ2-3	.	.	15	TGTGCCAGCAGTTATTTGACAACTAGCACAGATACGCAGTATTTT	CASSYLTTSTDTQYF
TRBV30	TRBJ2-6	.	TRBD1	16	TGTGCCTCTAGGAGGGACAGGAGCTCTGGGGCCAACGTCCTGACTTTC	CASRRDRSSGANVLTF
TRBV28	TRBJ1-1	.	.	15	TGTGCCAGCCGCGGGGAAATGACGGTGAACACTGAAGCTTTCTTT	CASRGEMTVNTEAFF
TRBV29-1	TRBJ2-7	.	TRBD1	12	TGCAGCGTTGCGCAGGGGGCAGACGAGCAGTACTTC	CSVAQGADEQYF
TRBV7-2	TRBJ2-7	.	.	13	TGTGCCAGCAGCTTAGGCGTTACCTACGAGCAGTACTTC	CASSLGVTYEQYF
TRBV5-1	TRBJ2-2	.	TRBD1	14	TGCGCCAGCAAGCGACAGGGGAACACCGGGGAGCTGTTTTTT	CASKRQGNTGELFF
TRBV28	TRBJ2-3	.	.	12	TGTGCCAGCAGCCTTAGCACAGATACGCAGTATTTT	CASSLSTDTQYF
TRBV2	TRBJ2-5	.	.	14	TGTGCCAGCAGTGGATTTGGAGGGTGGGAGACCCAGTACTTC	CASSGFGGWETQYF